One and the same sample provided the 30 T cell receptor beta chains below, sequenced in a study of Graves' ophthalmopathy and Graves' hyperthyroidism. Amplification of TCR beta CDR3 regions used RNA transcripts. Second-round multiplex PCR came after a first-round RT-PCR that employed HTBI primers. TCRdb redid the calling of the multiplex PCR reads with MiXCR, one entry per CDR3 protein. The profile shows roughly 1.1 million distinct CDR3 sequences, 35% to 40% of them singletons. Material for sequencing was peripheral blood or thyroid tissue (not recorded which). The source is an adult man with Graves' hyperthyroidism.

This chain connects TRBV7-9 to TRBJ1-1, with 7 bases lining up with TRBD1. J was trimmed by 7 bases and V by 6 bases; bases with no gene match: 8. Germline CDR1 and CDR2: SEHNR and FQNEAQ (reference sequence). The CDR3 has 13 residues. Written as DNA, the CDR3 is TGTGCCAGCAGGGTAGGGACAGTCGGTGAAGCTTTCTTT. Translation gives CASRVGTVGEAFF.

This clonotype turned up a few times. The genes are TRBV6-5 and TRBJ1-5, with 10 positions matching TRBD1. CDR1 and CDR2 (germline): MNHEY, SVGAGI. V was clipped by 6 bases and J by 7 bases; unmatched bases: 12. CDR3 length: 16 amino acids. The CDR3 nucleotides are TGTGCCAGCAGCAACGACAGGGGGCCGATTGGACAGCCCCAGCATTTT. Its protein is CASSNDRGPIGQPQHF.

The DNA for the CDR3 is TGTGCCAGCAGCCGAGAGGACAGGACTTATAGCAATCAGCCCCAGCATTTT. Its protein product is CASSREDRTYSNQPQHF. The V call is TRBV6-6, the J call TRBJ1-5, with TRBD1 matching over 7 bases. Germline V gene data show CDR1 as MNHNY and CDR2 as SVGAGI (reference sequence). This CDR3 is 17 amino acids long. J was trimmed by 0 bases and V by 6 bases; bases with no gene match: 11.

In this sample, this clonotype turned up many times. V is TRBV9 and J is TRBJ1-5; D call uncertain. Germline V CDR1 and CDR2: SGDLS, YYNGEE. Trimming took 3 bases from V and 3 from J, leaving 13 bases between them. The CDR3 runs to 15 residues. DNA of the CDR3: TGTGCCAGCAGCGCAGGAGGTGCCATCAATCAGCCCCAGCATTTT. It specifies CASSAGGAINQPQHF.

This clonotype turned up a few times. The chain carries TRBV5-5 and TRBJ2-7; no firm D call. The V gene lost 5 bases and the J gene lost 2 bases, with 17 bases spanning the gap. This CDR3 region has 15 residues. CDR1 is SGHKS and CDR2 is YYEKEE in the germline V gene (reference sequence). CDR3 in DNA: TGTGCCAGCAGTCTAACCCCGATAGGGACCTACGAGCAGTACTTC. Its translation is CASSLTPIGTYEQYF.

There are many counts of this clonotype. The chain uses TRBV19 and TRBJ1-5; D might be TRBD1 (6 bases). Trimming removed 3 bases at V and 5 bases at J, with 11 bases between. Germline V gene data show CDR1 as LNHDA and CDR2 as SQIVND (reference sequence). This CDR3 is built from 14 residues. The CDR3 nucleotides read TGTGCCAGTAGTATTCGGGCAGGGGATCAGCCCCAGCATTTT. Its protein is CASSIRAGDQPQHF. Together with reference TRBV19 and TRBJ1-5, the CDR3 gives the full variable domain: DGGITQSPKYLFRKEGQNVTLSCEQNLNHDAMYWYRQDPGQGLRLIYYSQIVNDFQKGDIAEGYSVSREKKESFPLTVTSAQKNPTAFYLCASSIRAGDQPQHFGDGTRLSIL.

The rearrangement uses TRBV25-1 and TRBJ2-5, with TRBD2 identical over 13 bases. The CDR3 spans 18 residues. V trimming: 6 bases; J trimming: 4 bases; junction bases outside the gene matches: 14. CDR1 is MGHDK and CDR2 is SYGVNS in the germline V gene. CDR3 nucleotide sequence: TGTGCCAGCAGGAAAGAGGGGGGACTAGCGGGGAAACTAGAGACCCAGTACTTC. This sequence encodes CASRKEGGLAGKLETQYF. The variable domain in full, with the rest retrieved from reference TRBV25-1 and TRBJ2-5, is EADIYQTPRYLVIGTGKKITLECSQTMGHDKMYWYQQDPGMELHLIHYSYGVNSTEKGDLSSESTVSRIRTEHFPLTLESARPSHTSQYLCASRKEGGLAGKLETQYFGPGTRLLVL.

The chain recombines TRBV19 with TRBJ2-3, with 9 bases fitting TRBD2. V lost 3 bases, J lost 1 base, and 8 bases stayed unmatched. Germline V gene lookup returns CDR1 LNHDA and CDR2 SQIVND (reference sequence). The CDR3 consists of 17 residues. The CDR3, as DNA: TGTGCCAGTAGTATCCCTGGCGGGAGGGCCCGCACAGATACGCAGTATTTT. Protein: CASSIPGGRARTDTQYF.

With respect to this clonotype: Just one base apart from a much larger clone, this may be a read error. V usage is TRBV7-9 and J usage is TRBJ1-5; TRBD1 matches at 9 bases. V shed 4 bases, J shed 3 bases, and the junction held 4 bases outside the gene matches. The CDR3 loop spans 15 amino acids. CDR1 and CDR2 (germline): SEHNR, FQNEAQ (reference sequence). DNA of the CDR3: TGTGCCAGCAGCTCCACAGGGGGCGTCAATCAGCCCCAGCATTTT. Its translation: CASSSTGGVNQPQHF. Together with reference TRBV7-9 and TRBJ1-5, the CDR3 gives the full variable domain: DTGVSQNPRHKITKRGQNVTFRCDPISEHNRLYWYRQTLGQGPEFLTYFQNEAQLEKSRLLSDRFSAERPKGSFSTLEIQRTEQGDSAMYLCASSSTGGVNQPQHFGDGTRLSIL.

This clonotype was counted between two and nine times. This sequence joins TRBV24-1 and TRBJ1-1; D remains unclear. V lost 5 bases and J lost 1, with 10 bases in between. This CDR3 is built from 14 residues. In germline, CDR1 is KGHDR, CDR2 SFDVKD. The CDR3 reads CATSASGPNTEAFF. In nucleotides, the CDR3 is TGTGCCACCAGTGCGTCGGGCCCGAACACTGAAGCTTTCTTT.

The chain carries TRBV2 and TRBJ2-6; 9 bases match TRBD1. Germline lookup yields CDR1 SNHLY and CDR2 FYNNEI. The CDR3 is 17 amino acids. J was trimmed by 4 bases and V by 4 bases; bases with no gene match: 8. CDR3 sequence (DNA): TGTGCCAGCAGTGGTCCACAGGGGGCGCGGGGGGCCAACGTCCTGACTTTC. Amino acids: CASSGPQGARGANVLTF.

The rearrangement uses TRBV20-1 and TRBJ2-7; 11 bases fit TRBD1. Germline lookup yields CDR1 DFQATT and CDR2 SNEGSKA (reference sequence). Trimming at V came to 6 bases and at J to 5 bases, leaving 6 bases not matched to a gene. The CDR3 has 13 amino acids. The CDR3 loop is CSAFGQGADEQYF. The CDR3 DNA is TGCAGTGCCTTCGGACAGGGGGCTGACGAGCAGTACTTC.

This clonotype was observed many times. This chain joins TRBV29-1 and TRBJ2-5; tentative D call: TRBD2 (6 bases). The CDR3 loop spans 14 amino acids. From germline, CDR1 is SQVTM and CDR2 ANQGSEA. Trimming shortened V by 4 bases and J by 2 bases, and 14 bases separated the two germline ends. CDR3 sequence reads: CSVGDWILQETQYF. CDR3 bases: TGCAGCGTTGGGGACTGGATCTTACAAGAGACCCAGTACTTC.

The gene calls are TRBV2 and TRBJ1-2, with D hard to call. The CDR3 spans 13 residues. Germline CDR1 SNHLY, CDR2 FYNNEI. Trimming took 1 base from V and 8 from J, leaving 11 bases between them. The CDR3 region is CASSEEAILGYTF. The CDR3 nucleotides are TGTGCCAGCAGTGAAGAGGCGATACTAGGCTACACCTTC.

This clonotype was observed a few times. The rearrangement joins TRBV2 to TRBJ2-7; 7 bases match TRBD2. There are 16 residues in the CDR3. The germline V gene has CDR1 SNHLY and CDR2 FYNNEI. The ends lost 6 bases at V and 7 bases at J; junction bases unmatched: 18. The CDR3 spells CASRPRTPLLAKEQYF. In DNA, the CDR3 is TGTGCCAGCAGGCCCCGTACGCCCTTACTAGCGAAAGAGCAGTACTTC.

Here the CDR3 DNA reads TGCGCCAGCACCGATCAGGGGACTCAAGAGACCCAGTACTTC. Its translation is CASTDQGTQETQYF. The V gene is TRBV10-2, the J gene TRBJ2-5; D might be TRBD1 or TRBD2, each matching 6 bases. Germline-derived CDR1 and CDR2 are WSHSY and SAAADI. This CDR3 contains 14 residues. Trimming left V 7 bases short and J 2 bases short, with 14 bases between.

This chain links TRBV12-3 or TRBV12-4 with TRBJ1-1; D uncertain. This CDR3 is built from 12 residues. Trimming stripped 5 bases from V and 5 bases from J, with 9 bases between. In DNA form, the CDR3 reads TGTGCCAGCAGTCCTGAAGATACTGAAGCTTTCTTT. Amino acid sequence: CASSPEDTEAFF.

Many counts were recorded for this clonotype. The V call is TRBV20-1, the J call TRBJ1-4; 9 bases fit TRBD1. Trimming removed 3 bases from V and 8 bases from J; junction bases left unmatched: 7. Germline-derived CDR1 and CDR2 are DFQATT and SNEGSKA (reference sequence). CDR3 size: 14 residues. For the CDR3, the DNA is TGCAGTGCTAGGCAATCGGACAGGGGAGAAAAACTGTTTTTT. Translation gives CSARQSDRGEKLFF.

The chain links TRBV7-2 to TRBJ1-5, with TRBD1 as a possible D gene (5 bases). The V end was cut by 5 bases, the J end by 6 bases, with 11 bases between. CDR1 and CDR2 (germline): SGHTA, FQGNSA. This CDR3 comprises 13 residues. This CDR3 is CASSTGLSQPQHF. The CDR3 region has the DNA TGTGCCAGCAGCACGGGACTGTCTCAGCCCCAGCATTTT. The entire variable domain, with the rest obtained from reference TRBV7-2 and TRBJ1-5, is as follows: GAGVSQSPSNKVTEKGKDVELRCDPISGHTALYWYRQSLGQGLEFLIYFQGNSAPDKSGLPSDRFSAERTGGSVSTLTIQRTQQEDSAVYLCASSTGLSQPQHFGDGTRLSIL.

Concerning this clonotype itself: This may be a read error: a much more frequent sequence differs by one nucleotide. The CDR3 end shows no conserved phenylalanine or tryptophan, and so a read error is likely. The V gene is TRBV7-6, the J gene TRBJ2-7; TRBD1 might be the D (6 bases). The CDR3 is 13 amino acids. CDR1 is SGHVS, CDR2 FNYEAQ, per germline. V was clipped by 4 bases and J by 7 bases, with 14 bases between them. CDR3 protein: CASSYAQGREQYL. The CDR3 DNA is TGTGCCAGCAGCTACGCACAGGGACGGGAGCAGTACCTC.

This chain uses TRBV3-2 with TRBJ1-3. TRBV3-2 is a known pseudogene. The CDR3 extends over 15 amino acids. The CDR3 DNA follows: TGTGCCAGCAGCCAAGACCGCATCTCTGGAAACACCATATATTTT. Protein product: CASSQDRISGNTIYF.

The chain recombines TRBV11-3 with TRBJ1-1; D is possibly TRBD1 (6 bases). CDR1 and CDR2 (germline): SGHNT, YENEEA. The CDR3 covers 15 residues. With 6 bases removed from V and 4 bases from J, the gap between germline ends came to 18 bases. CDR3 bases: TGTGCCAGCAGTACATCGGGGGGGCTGGCCACTGAAGCTTTCTTT. Protein product: CASSTSGGLATEAFF.

This chain joins TRBV9 and TRBJ2-7; possible D gene TRBD1, 5 bases. Germline V CDR1 and CDR2: SGDLS, YYNGEE. The CDR3 has 16 amino acids. The V gene lost 2 bases and the J gene lost 5 bases, with 20 bases spanning the gap. In nucleotides, the CDR3 is TGTGCCAGCAGCGTTGCCGGGTCAGGGTCGGCGAACGAGCAGTACTTC. Translating gives CASSVAGSGSANEQYF.

This clonotype was recorded many times. The rearrangement joins TRBV29-1 to TRBJ2-2; D may be TRBD2 (5 bases). The ends were cut back, 8 bases at V and 8 bases at J, with 18 bases in the middle. Germline V lookup: CDR1 SQVTM, CDR2 ANQGSEA. The CDR3 consists of 13 residues. The chain's CDR3 is CSITDGGSGELFF. As DNA, the CDR3 is TGCAGCATAACCGACGGAGGTTCTGGGGAGCTGTTTTTT.

This clonotype was observed at least ten times. V usage is TRBV2 and J usage is TRBJ2-5; D is tentatively TRBD1 or TRBD2 (6 bases each). Germline V gives CDR1 SNHLY, CDR2 FYNNEI. The germline V and J ends were trimmed by 9 bases and 5 bases, with 16 bases remaining between them. The CDR3 totals 13 residues. CDR3 loop: CASMSGAGETQYF. As DNA, the CDR3 is TGTGCCAGTATGTCGGGGGCGGGTGAGACCCAGTACTTC.

Details on this clonotype: One junction end disagrees with the germline gene, perhaps due to a read error. V is TRBV4-1 and J is TRBJ2-7, with D possibly TRBD1 on 5 matching bases. The germline gives CDR1 MGHRA, CDR2 YSYEKL. The CDR3 runs 15 residues. CDR3 nucleotide sequence: TGCGCCAGCAGCCAAGACGATAAATTGGGGCGTTCGCAGCACTTC. Protein: CASSQDDKLGRSQHF.

This clonotype was counted only a few times. The J gene is TRBJ1-3, the V gene TRBV30; tentatively, D is TRBD1 (5 bases). Germline values: CDR1 GTSNPN, CDR2 SVGIG (reference sequence). With 0 bases removed from V and 0 bases from J, the gap between germline ends came to 12 bases. There are 16 residues in the CDR3. The CDR3 region has the DNA TGTGCCTGGAGTGTACTAGGACACCACTCTGGAAACACCATATATTTT. This codes for CAWSVLGHHSGNTIYF. Full variable domain (outside the CDR3, taken from reference TRBV30 and TRBJ1-3): SQTIHQWPATLVQPVGSPLSLECTVEGTSNPNLYWYRQAAGRGLQLLFYSVGIGQISSEVPQNLSASRPQDRQFILSSKKLLLSDSGFYLCAWSVLGHHSGNTIYFGEGSWLTVV.

The chain carries TRBV29-1 and TRBJ1-5; tentative D call: TRBD1 (6 bases). Germline CDR1 and CDR2: SQVTM and ANQGSEA. This CDR3 is 15 amino acids long. The germline V and J ends were trimmed by 7 bases and 0 bases, with 16 bases remaining between them. The DNA of the CDR3 is TGCAGCGGCCAAACCTGGGGGCGTAGCAATCAGCCCCAGCATTTT. Amino acids: CSGQTWGRSNQPQHF.

This clonotype was seen only a few times. The chain recombines TRBV12-3 or TRBV12-4 with TRBJ1-5; D unclear. The germline V and J ends were trimmed by 8 bases and 1 base, with 12 bases remaining between them. There are 14 residues in the CDR3. CDR3 protein: CASVGPSSNQPQHF. In DNA, the CDR3 is TGTGCCAGCGTCGGGCCCTCAAGCAATCAGCCCCAGCATTTT.

The chain joins TRBV2 to TRBJ1-2, with TRBD1 matching over 8 bases. The CDR3 is 15 residues long. The J segment lost 5 bases and the V segment lost 6 bases, leaving 11 bases of the junction unmatched. Germline V gene sequence: CDR1 SNHLY, CDR2 FYNNEI. In DNA form, the CDR3 reads TGTGCCAGCAGCCGGGACGCAGGGGGCTATTATGGCTACACCTTC. As protein: CASSRDAGGYYGYTF.